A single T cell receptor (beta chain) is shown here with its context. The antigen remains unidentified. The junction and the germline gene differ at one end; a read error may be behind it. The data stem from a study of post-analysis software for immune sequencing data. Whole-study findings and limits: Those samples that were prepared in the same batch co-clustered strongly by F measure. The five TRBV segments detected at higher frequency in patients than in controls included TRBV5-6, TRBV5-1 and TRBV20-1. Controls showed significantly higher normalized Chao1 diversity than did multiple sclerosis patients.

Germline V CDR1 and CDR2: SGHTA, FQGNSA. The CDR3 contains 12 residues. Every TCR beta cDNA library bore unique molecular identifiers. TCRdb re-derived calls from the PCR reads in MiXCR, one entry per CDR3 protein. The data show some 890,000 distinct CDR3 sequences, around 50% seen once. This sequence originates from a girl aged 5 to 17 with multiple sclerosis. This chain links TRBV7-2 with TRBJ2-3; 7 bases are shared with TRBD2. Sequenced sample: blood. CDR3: CAGSRPAGVQYF. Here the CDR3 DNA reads TGTGCCGGCAGCCGTCCCGCGGGGGTGCAGTATTTT.